This record concerns one T cell receptor beta chain sequence. Antigen: not known. The data were taken from a study of T cells in narcolepsy. The CDR3 loop spans 14 amino acids. Germline V lookup: CDR1 LNHDA, CDR2 SQIVND (reference sequence). V shed 3 bases and J shed 3 bases, with 11 bases lying between them. Clones were sequenced by immunoSEQ multiplex PCR, and TCRdb holds only the in-frame ones, with some missing. The sample carries 27,000 or so clones, roughly 86% recorded once. Study observations and caveats: Blood of same and different patients, but not healthy controls, reportedly held recurring autoreactive clonotypes. Same-patient CSF and blood CD4+ T cell clonotypes included HCRT-specific and TRIB2-specific autoreactive ones.

The rearrangement uses TRBV19 and TRBJ1-1; weak D call: TRBD1 (6 bases). Sample: CD45RA- memory CD4+ T cells from PBMCs. The sequence came from a human donor with narcolepsy. In DNA form, the CDR3 reads TGTGCCAGTAGTATTTTGGGGGGCCACACTGAAGCTTTCTTT. Translation gives CASSILGGHTEAFF.